The 14 T cell receptor beta chains listed next were all sequenced from one sample in a study of regulatory T cells in long-lasting Graves disease. CDR3-region Arm-PCR and iRepertoire HTBI primers produced the TCR beta libraries. TCRdb reprocessed the multiplex PCR reads via MiXCR and lists one record per CDR3 protein. The sample holds about 380,000 distinct CDR3 sequences, roughly a sixth seen once. Time point here: newly diagnosed GD, antithyroid drugs for less than 3 months. The TCR library was prepared using RNA isolated from PBMCs. The sample in question was peripheral blood mononuclear cells (PBMCs), obtained at new diagnosis, from a patient treated with antithyroid drugs. These TCRs come from a female donor with Graves disease.

The sample holds many counts of this clonotype. The chain joins TRBV4-3 to TRBJ1-1; weak D call: TRBD1 (5 bases). The CDR3 spans 14 residues. Per germline, CDR1 LGHNA and CDR2 YSLEER. V lost 1 base, J lost 1 base, and 7 bases lay in between. CDR3 amino acids: CASSQAGTNTEAFF. CDR3 sequence (DNA): TGCGCCAGCAGCCAAGCAGGGACGAACACTGAAGCTTTCTTT.

The sample holds many counts of this clonotype. This chain connects TRBV5-1 to TRBJ2-7; 8 positions agree with TRBD2. CDR1 and CDR2 from the germline V gene are SGHRS and YFSETQ. The trim removed 2 bases at V and 1 base at J, leaving 8 bases unmatched. This CDR3 has 16 amino acids. The CDR3 DNA sequence: TGCGCCAGCAGCTTCGGAGCGGGAGTGCTTTCCTACGAGCAGTACTTC. This codes for CASSFGAGVLSYEQYF. Combining the CDR3 with reference TRBV5-1 and TRBJ2-7 gives the whole variable domain KAGVTQTPRYLIKTRGQQVTLSCSPISGHRSVSWYQQTPGQGLQFLFEYFSETQRNKGNFPGRFSGRQFSNSRSEMNVSTLELGDSALYLCASSFGAGVLSYEQYFGPGTRLTVT.

This clonotype was seen repeatedly, ten times or more. The chain recombines TRBV14 with TRBJ2-6; TRBD2 aligns across 7 bases. CDR1 SGHDN and CDR2 FVKESK come from the germline V gene. The J segment lost 0 bases and the V segment lost 1 base, leaving 0 bases of the junction unmatched. The length of the CDR3 is 16 residues. CDR3 residues: CASSQAGGSGANVLTF. In nucleotides, the CDR3 is TGTGCCAGCAGCCAAGCGGGGGGCTCTGGGGCCAACGTCCTGACTTTC.

This clonotype was observed many times. The V gene is TRBV19, the J gene TRBJ1-5, with D tentatively TRBD1 (6 bases). The CDR3 is 15 amino acids. V gave up 4 bases and J gave up 4 bases, with 14 bases separating them. CDR1 is LNHDA and CDR2 is SQIVND in the germline V gene (reference sequence). As DNA, the CDR3 is TGTGCCAGTAGTACGCCCGGAACAGGGAATCAGCCCCAGCATTTT. Amino acid sequence: CASSTPGTGNQPQHF. Looking up the rest from reference TRBV19 and TRBJ1-5 gives the full variable domain: DGGITQSPKYLFRKEGQNVTLSCEQNLNHDAMYWYRQDPGQGLRLIYYSQIVNDFQKGDIAEGYSVSREKKESFPLTVTSAQKNPTAFYLCASSTPGTGNQPQHFGDGTRLSIL.

Comment on this clonotype: A much more abundant neighbour one base away suggests this may be a read error. V gene TRBV20-1 combines with J gene TRBJ2-1, with TRBD1 matching 8 bases. The V gene end was trimmed by 1 base and the J gene end by 4 bases; junction bases not matched to a gene: 6. CDR3 length: 15 amino acids. Germline loops: CDR1 DFQATT, CDR2 SNEGSKA (reference sequence). CDR3 bases: TGCAGTGCTAGAGCTCCAGGGGGCGCTTACAATGAGCAGTTCTTC. Translated: CSARAPGGAYNEQFF.

This clonotype has a count of ten or more. The chain employs TRBV7-2 and TRBJ2-1, with 12 bases identical to TRBD2. The CDR3 is made up of 15 amino acids. From germline, CDR1 is SGHTA and CDR2 FQGNSA. Germline trimming cut 5 bases from V and 8 bases from J; bases unmatched to any gene: 7. CDR3 nucleotides: TGTGCCAGCAGCACAAGACTAGCGGGAGCTTATGAGCAGTTCTTC. Amino acids: CASSTRLAGAYEQFF.

The chain links TRBV7-2 to TRBJ2-1; D is ambiguous. Looked up from germline, CDR1 is SGHTA and CDR2 is FQGNSA. Between the trimmed V and J ends, which lost 6 bases and 4 bases, there was a span of 10 bases. The CDR3 runs to 13 residues. The CDR3 nucleotides read TGTGCCAGCAGTTTACGGCCATACAATGAGCAGTTCTTC. Its protein is CASSLRPYNEQFF. The full variable domain, rest sourced from reference TRBV7-2 and TRBJ2-1, is GAGVSQSPSNKVTEKGKDVELRCDPISGHTALYWYRQSLGQGLEFLIYFQGNSAPDKSGLPSDRFSAERTGGSVSTLTIQRTQQEDSAVYLCASSLRPYNEQFFGPGTRLTVL.

This clonotype was seen more than once but under ten times. The chain is built from TRBV4-1 and TRBJ2-2; the D call may be TRBD1 or TRBD2 (5 bases each). V was pared by 5 bases and J by 4 bases, with 11 bases between. This CDR3 is built from 14 residues. Germline CDR1 and CDR2: MGHRA and YSYEKL. DNA for the CDR3: TGCGCCAGCAGCTTGGGACCGGTCACCGGGGAGCTGTTTTTT. Encoded protein: CASSLGPVTGELFF.

A remark on this clonotype: The junction and the germline gene differ at one end; a read error may be behind it. The CDR3 reads CTSSMAGASGNSPLHF. The CDR3 coding sequence is TGTACCAGCAGCATGGCCGGGGCGTCGGGTAATTCACCCCTCCACTTT. This chain links TRBV5-4 with TRBJ1-6; D perhaps matches TRBD1 (5 bases). CDR1 is SGHNT and CDR2 is YYREEE in the germline V gene (reference sequence). There are 16 residues in the CDR3. Full variable domain (remainder filled in from reference TRBV5-4 and TRBJ1-6): ETGVTQSPTHLIKTRGQQVTLRCSSQSGHNTVSWYQQALGQGPQFIFQYYREEENGRGNFPPRFSGLQFPNYSSELNVNALELDDSALYLCTSSMAGASGNSPLHFGNGTRLTVT.

The genes are TRBV4-1 and TRBJ1-4; the match to TRBD1 covers 7 bases. The germline V gene has CDR1 MGHRA and CDR2 YSYEKL. The V and J ends lost 0 bases and 2 bases, in that order; junction bases with no gene match: 15. The CDR3 length is 20 residues. The CDR3 bases are TGCGCCAGCAGCCAAGATCAGGGGGGCAGACCGTTCGCCACTAATGAAAAACTGTTTTTT. Its protein product is CASSQDQGGRPFATNEKLFF.

There are a few counts of this clonotype. The V call is TRBV18, the J call TRBJ1-4; TRBD1 is a possible D gene (6 bases). Germline assignment: CDR1 KGHSH and CDR2 LQKENI. The V end lost 0 bases, the J end lost 3 bases, and 8 bases lay between the germline ends. CDR3 length: 15 amino acids. CDR3 sequence: CASSPPQGSNEKLFF. CDR3 DNA sequence: TGTGCCAGCTCACCACCACAGGGATCTAATGAAAAACTGTTTTTT.

This clonotype has at least ten counts. The chain combines TRBV10-1 with TRBJ2-3, with 11 bases lining up with TRBD2. Germline V gene lookup returns CDR1 WNHNN and CDR2 SYGVQD (reference sequence). J gave up 5 bases and V 6 bases, and 10 bases lay outside the gene matches. The CDR3 loop spans 16 amino acids. The CDR3 here is CASSPNLAGGLDTQYF. CDR3 DNA: TGCGCCAGCAGCCCGAACCTAGCGGGGGGCCTAGATACGCAGTATTTT.

This clonotype was detected ten times or more. This sequence joins TRBV11-2 and TRBJ2-1; D call uncertain. The CDR3 extends over 11 amino acids. Trimming took off 5 bases at V and 8 bases at J, with 7 bases between the two ends. Germline V gene lookup returns CDR1 SGHAT and CDR2 FQNNGV. The CDR3 nucleotides are TGTGCCAGCAGCCACCCACATGAGCAGTTCTTC. Protein sequence: CASSHPHEQFF.

This clonotype has a count of ten or more. The chain combines TRBV7-9 with TRBJ2-5, with 13 bases identical to TRBD2. Germline lookup yields CDR1 SEHNR and CDR2 FQNEAQ (reference sequence). There are 16 residues in the CDR3. V lost 3 bases to trimming and J lost 0 bases; unmatched junction nucleotides: 1. The chain's CDR3 is CASSFGTSGDQETQYF. In DNA, the CDR3 is TGTGCCAGCAGCTTTGGGACTAGCGGGGACCAAGAGACCCAGTACTTC.